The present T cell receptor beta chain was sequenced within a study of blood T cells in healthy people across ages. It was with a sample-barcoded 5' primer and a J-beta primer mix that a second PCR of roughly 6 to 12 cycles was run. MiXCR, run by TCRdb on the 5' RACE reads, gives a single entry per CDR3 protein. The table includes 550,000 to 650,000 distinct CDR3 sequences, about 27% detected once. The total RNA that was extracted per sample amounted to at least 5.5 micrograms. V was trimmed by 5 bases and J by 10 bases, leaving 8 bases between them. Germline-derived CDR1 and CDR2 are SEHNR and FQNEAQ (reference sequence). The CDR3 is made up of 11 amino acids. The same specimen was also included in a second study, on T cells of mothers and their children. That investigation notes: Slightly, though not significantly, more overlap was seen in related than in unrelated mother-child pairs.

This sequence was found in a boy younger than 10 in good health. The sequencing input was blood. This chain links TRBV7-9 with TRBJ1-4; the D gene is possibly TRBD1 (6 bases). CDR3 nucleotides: TGTGCCAGCAGCCTGACAGGAAAACTGTTTTTT. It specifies CASSLTGKLFF.